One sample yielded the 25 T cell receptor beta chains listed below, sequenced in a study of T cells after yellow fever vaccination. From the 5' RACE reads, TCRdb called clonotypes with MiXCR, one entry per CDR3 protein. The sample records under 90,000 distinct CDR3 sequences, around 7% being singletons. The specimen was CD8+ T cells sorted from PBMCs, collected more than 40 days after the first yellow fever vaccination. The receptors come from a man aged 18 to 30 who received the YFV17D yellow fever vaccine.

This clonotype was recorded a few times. CDR3 nucleotide sequence: TGTGCCAGCTCCAACGGGCCCAGCGGGGAAGAGACCCAGTACTTC. This gives the protein CASSNGPSGEETQYF. The rearrangement links TRBV6-1 to TRBJ2-5; 7 positions agree with TRBD2. The CDR3 has 15 amino acids. V shed 8 bases, J shed 3 bases, and the junction held 12 bases outside the gene matches. Per germline, CDR1 MNHNS and CDR2 SASEGT.

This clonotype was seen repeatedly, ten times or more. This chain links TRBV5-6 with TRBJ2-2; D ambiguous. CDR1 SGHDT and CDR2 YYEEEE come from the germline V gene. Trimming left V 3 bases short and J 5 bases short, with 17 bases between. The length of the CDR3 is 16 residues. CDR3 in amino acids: CASSYPPWGKTGELFF. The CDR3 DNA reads TGTGCCAGCAGCTACCCCCCATGGGGAAAAACCGGGGAGCTGTTTTTT.

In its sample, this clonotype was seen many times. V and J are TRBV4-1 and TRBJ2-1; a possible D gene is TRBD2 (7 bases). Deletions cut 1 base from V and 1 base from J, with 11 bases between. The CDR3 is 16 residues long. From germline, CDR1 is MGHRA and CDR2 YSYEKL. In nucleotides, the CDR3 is TGCGCCAGCAGCCAAGTGGGGGGGCCTTCCTACAATGAGCAGTTCTTC. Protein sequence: CASSQVGGPSYNEQFF.

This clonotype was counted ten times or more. The CDR3 sequence is CASSLVPVRPSYNEQFF. The CDR3, as DNA: TGCGCCAGCAGCTTGGTACCAGTACGTCCGTCATACAATGAGCAGTTCTTC. This sequence joins TRBV5-1 and TRBJ2-1; D remains unclear. Germline V lookup: CDR1 SGHRS, CDR2 YFSETQ. The CDR3 has 17 amino acids. Deletions cut 0 bases from V and 4 bases from J, with 17 bases between.

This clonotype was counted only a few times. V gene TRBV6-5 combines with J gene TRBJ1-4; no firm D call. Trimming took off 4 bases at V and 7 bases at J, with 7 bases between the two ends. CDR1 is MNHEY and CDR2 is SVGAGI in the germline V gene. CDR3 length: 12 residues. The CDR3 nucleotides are TGTGCCAGCAGTTCGGACGGTGAAAAACTGTTTTTT. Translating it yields CASSSDGEKLFF.

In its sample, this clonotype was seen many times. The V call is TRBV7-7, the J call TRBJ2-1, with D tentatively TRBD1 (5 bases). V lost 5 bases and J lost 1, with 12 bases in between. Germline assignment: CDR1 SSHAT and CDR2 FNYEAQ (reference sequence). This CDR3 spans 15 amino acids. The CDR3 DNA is TGTGCCAGCAGCCCAGACAGTAGTTCCTACAATGAGCAGTTCTTC. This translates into CASSPDSSSYNEQFF.

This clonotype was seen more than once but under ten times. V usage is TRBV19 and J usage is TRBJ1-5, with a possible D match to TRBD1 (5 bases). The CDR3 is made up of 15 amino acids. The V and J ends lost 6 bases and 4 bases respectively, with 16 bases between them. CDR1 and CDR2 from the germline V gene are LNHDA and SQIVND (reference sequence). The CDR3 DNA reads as TGTGCCAGTAGGGGGGGGAGGGGCCAGAATCAGCCCCAGCATTTT. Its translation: CASRGGRGQNQPQHF.

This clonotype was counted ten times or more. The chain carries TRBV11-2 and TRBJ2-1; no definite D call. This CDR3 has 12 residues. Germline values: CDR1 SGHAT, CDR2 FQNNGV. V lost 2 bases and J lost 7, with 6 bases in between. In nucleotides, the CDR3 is TGTGCCAGCAGCTTATATGGAAATGAGCAGTTCTTC. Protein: CASSLYGNEQFF.

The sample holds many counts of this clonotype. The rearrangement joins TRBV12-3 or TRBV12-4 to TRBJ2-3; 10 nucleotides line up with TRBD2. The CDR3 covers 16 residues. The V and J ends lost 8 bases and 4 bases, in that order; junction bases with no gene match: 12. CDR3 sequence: CASGSGGTRFSDTQYF. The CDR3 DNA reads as TGTGCCAGCGGTAGCGGGGGGACCCGATTCTCAGATACGCAGTATTTT.

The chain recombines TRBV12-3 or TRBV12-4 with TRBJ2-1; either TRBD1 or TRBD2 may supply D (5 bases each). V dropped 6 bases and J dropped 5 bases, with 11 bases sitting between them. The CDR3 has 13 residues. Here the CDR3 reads CASSLGRHNEQFF. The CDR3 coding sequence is TGTGCCAGCAGCCTGGGACGGCACAATGAGCAGTTCTTC.

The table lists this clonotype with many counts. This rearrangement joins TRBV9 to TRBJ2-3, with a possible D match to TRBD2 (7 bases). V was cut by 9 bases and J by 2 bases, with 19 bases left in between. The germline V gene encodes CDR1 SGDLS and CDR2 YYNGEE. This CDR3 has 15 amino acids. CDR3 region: CATARSGGFTDTQYF. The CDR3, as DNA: TGTGCCACCGCGAGGTCGGGGGGCTTCACAGATACGCAGTATTTT.

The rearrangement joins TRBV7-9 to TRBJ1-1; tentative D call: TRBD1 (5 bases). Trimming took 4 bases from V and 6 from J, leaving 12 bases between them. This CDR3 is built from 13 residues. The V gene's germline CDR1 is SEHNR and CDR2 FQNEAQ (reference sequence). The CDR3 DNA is TGTGCCAGCAGCTGGGGGGGGAATCCTGAAGCTTTCTTT. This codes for CASSWGGNPEAFF. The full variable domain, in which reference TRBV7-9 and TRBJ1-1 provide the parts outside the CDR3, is DTGVSQNPRHKITKRGQNVTFRCDPISEHNRLYWYRQTLGQGPEFLTYFQNEAQLEKSRLLSDRFSAERPKGSFSTLEIQRTEQGDSAMYLCASSWGGNPEAFFGQGTRLTVV.

CDR3 amino acids: CASSFSRNSPLHF. The CDR3 nucleotides read TGTGCCAGCAGTTTTAGTAGGAATTCACCCCTCCACTTT. The chain combines TRBV27 with TRBJ1-6; no definite D call. The CDR3 consists of 13 residues. V was shortened by 3 bases and J by 7 bases, with 7 bases between the two germline ends. Germline values: CDR1 MNHEY, CDR2 SMNVEV (reference sequence).

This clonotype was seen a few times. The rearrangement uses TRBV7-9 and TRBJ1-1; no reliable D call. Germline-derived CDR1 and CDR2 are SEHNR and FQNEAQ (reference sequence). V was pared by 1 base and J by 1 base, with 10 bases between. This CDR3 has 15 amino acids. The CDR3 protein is CASSLGWTGNTEAFF. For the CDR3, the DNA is TGTGCCAGCAGCTTAGGTTGGACTGGGAACACTGAAGCTTTCTTT. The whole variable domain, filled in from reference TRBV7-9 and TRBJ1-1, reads DTGVSQNPRHKITKRGQNVTFRCDPISEHNRLYWYRQTLGQGPEFLTYFQNEAQLEKSRLLSDRFSAERPKGSFSTLEIQRTEQGDSAMYLCASSLGWTGNTEAFFGQGTRLTVV.

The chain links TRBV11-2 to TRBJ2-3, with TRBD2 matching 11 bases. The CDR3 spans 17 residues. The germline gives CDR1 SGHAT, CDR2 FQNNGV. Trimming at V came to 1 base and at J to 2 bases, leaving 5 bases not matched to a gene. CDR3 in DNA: TGTGCCAGCAGCTTAGGGTTAGCGGGGGGGTACACAGATACGCAGTATTTT. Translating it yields CASSLGLAGGYTDTQYF. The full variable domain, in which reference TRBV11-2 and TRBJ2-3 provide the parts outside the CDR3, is EAGVAQSPRYKIIEKRQSVAFWCNPISGHATLYWYQQILGQGPKLLIQFQNNGVVDDSQLPKDRFSAERLKGVDSTLKIQPAKLEDSAVYLCASSLGLAGGYTDTQYFGPGTRLTVL.

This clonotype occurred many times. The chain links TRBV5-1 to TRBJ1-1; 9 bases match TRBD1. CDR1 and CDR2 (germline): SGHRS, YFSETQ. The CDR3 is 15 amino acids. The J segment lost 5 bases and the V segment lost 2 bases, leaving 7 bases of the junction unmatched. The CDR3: CASSLRQGTGTEAFF. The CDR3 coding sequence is TGCGCCAGCAGCTTAAGACAGGGGACAGGGACTGAAGCTTTCTTT.

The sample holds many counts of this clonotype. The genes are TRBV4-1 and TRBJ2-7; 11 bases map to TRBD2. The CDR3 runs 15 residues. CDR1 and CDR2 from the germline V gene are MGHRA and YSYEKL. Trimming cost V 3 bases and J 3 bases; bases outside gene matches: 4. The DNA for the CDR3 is TGCGCCAGCAGCCAGACTAGCGGGGTGGACTACGAGCAGTACGTC. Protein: CASSQTSGVDYEQYV.

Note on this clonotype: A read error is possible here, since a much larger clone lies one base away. The CDR3 sequence is CASSLAPQGGTEELFF. The CDR3 DNA reads as TGCGCCAGCAGTCTCGCGCCGCAGGGTGGAACCGAGGAGCTGTTTTTT. This chain connects TRBV4-3 to TRBJ2-2; D is perhaps TRBD1 (5 bases). The CDR3 covers 16 residues. Germline V gene lookup returns CDR1 LGHNA and CDR2 YSLEER.

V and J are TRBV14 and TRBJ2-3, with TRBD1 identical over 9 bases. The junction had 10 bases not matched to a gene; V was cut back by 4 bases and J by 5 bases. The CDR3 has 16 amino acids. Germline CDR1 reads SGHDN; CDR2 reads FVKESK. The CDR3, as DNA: TGTGCCAGCAGCCCAATTCCGGGACAGGGAAAAGATACGCAGTATTTT. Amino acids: CASSPIPGQGKDTQYF.

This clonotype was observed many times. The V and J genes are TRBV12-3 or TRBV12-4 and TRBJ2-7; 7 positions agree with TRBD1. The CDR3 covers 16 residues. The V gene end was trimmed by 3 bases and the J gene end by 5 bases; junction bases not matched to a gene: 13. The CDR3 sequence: CASSFVGTASPHEQYF. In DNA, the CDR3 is TGTGCCAGCAGTTTCGTGGGGACAGCCTCCCCCCACGAGCAGTACTTC.

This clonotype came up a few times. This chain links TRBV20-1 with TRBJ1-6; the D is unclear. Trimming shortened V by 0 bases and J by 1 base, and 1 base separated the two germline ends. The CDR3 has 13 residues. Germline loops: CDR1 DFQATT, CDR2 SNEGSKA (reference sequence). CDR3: CSARDSYNSPLHF. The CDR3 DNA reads TGCAGTGCTAGAGATTCCTATAATTCACCCCTCCACTTT.

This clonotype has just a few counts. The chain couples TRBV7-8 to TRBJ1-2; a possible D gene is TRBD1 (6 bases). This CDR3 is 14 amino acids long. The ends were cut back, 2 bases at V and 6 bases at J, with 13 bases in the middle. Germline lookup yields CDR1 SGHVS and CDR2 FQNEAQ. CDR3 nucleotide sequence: TGTGCCAGCAGCTTATCGGCAGGGGCTGATGGCTACACCTTC. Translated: CASSLSAGADGYTF.

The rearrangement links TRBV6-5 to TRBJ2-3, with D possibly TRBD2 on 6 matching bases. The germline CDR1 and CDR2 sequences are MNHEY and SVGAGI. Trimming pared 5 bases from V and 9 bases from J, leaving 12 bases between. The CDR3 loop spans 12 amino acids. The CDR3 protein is CASSPSGGTQYF. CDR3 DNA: TGTGCCAGCAGTCCCAGTGGGGGGACGCAGTATTTT.

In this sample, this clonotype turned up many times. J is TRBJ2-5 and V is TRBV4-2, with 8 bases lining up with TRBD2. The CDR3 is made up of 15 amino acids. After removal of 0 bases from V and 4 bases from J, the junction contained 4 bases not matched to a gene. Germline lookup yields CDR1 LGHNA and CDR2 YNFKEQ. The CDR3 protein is CASSQDYGGAETQYF. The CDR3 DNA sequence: TGTGCCAGCAGCCAAGATTACGGGGGGGCAGAGACCCAGTACTTC.

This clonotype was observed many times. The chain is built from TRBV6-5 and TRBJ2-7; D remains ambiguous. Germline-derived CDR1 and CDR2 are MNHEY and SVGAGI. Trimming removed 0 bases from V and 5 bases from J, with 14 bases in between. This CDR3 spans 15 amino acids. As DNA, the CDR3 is TGTGCCAGCAGTTACTCGATTCGGGTTGAGGACGAGCAGTACTTC. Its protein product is CASSYSIRVEDEQYF.